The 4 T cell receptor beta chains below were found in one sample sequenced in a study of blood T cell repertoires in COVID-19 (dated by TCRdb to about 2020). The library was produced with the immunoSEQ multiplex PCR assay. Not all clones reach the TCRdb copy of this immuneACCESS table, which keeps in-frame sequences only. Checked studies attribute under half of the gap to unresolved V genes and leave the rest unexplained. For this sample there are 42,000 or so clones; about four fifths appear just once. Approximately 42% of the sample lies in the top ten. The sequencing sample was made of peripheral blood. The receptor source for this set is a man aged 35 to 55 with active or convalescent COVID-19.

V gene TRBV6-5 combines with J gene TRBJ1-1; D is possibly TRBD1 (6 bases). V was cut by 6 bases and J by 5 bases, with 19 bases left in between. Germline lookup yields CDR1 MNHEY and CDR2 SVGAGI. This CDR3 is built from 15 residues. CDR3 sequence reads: CASSGKPGDRTEAFF. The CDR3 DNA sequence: TGTGCCAGCAGCGGTAAACCAGGGGATCGGACTGAAGCTTTCTTT.

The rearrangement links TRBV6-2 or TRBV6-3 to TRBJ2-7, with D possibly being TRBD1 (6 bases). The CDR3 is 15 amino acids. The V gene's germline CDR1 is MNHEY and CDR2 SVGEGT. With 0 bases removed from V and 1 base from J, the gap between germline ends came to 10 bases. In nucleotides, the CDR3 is TGTGCCAGCAGTTACTCGATACAGGGATCCTACGAGCAGTACTTC. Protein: CASSYSIQGSYEQYF.

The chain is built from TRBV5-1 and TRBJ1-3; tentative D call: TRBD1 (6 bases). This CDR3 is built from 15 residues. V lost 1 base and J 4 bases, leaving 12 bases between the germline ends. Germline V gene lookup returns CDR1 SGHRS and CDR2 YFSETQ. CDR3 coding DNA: TGCGCCAGCAGCTTGTTAGGGACAAGAGGAAACACCATATATTTT. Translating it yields CASSLLGTRGNTIYF. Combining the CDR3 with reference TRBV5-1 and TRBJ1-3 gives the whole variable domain KAGVTQTPRYLIKTRGQQVTLSCSPISGHRSVSWYQQTPGQGLQFLFEYFSETQRNKGNFPGRFSGRQFSNSRSEMNVSTLELGDSALYLCASSLLGTRGNTIYFGEGSWLTVV.

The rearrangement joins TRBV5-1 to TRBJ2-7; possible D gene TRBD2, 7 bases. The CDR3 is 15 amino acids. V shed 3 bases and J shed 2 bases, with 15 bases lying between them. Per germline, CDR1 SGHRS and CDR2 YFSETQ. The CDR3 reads CASSSVTGRAYEQYF. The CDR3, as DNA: TGCGCCAGCAGCTCGGTAACAGGGAGGGCCTACGAGCAGTACTTC.